This T cell receptor beta chain is drawn from a study of CD8 T cell repertoires and HIV-1 epitope variants. About the study: Controls included no peptide, Ebola AY9 epitope, and a CMV, EBV, flu pool. Enriched T cells were co-cultured with equal autologous T cell-negative cells.

CDR1 is SGHAT, CDR2 FQNNGV, per germline. Trimming cost V 1 base and J 3 bases, with 9 bases left between them. The CDR3 extends over 14 amino acids. Of note for this clone: What it binds is not known.

Sequencing of TCR beta CDR3 used immunoSEQ survey depth. Clones were read by immunoSEQ multiplex PCR, and TCRdb kept only the in-frame ones, dropping some. There are some 5,500 clones in the sample; around 72% occur only once, and roughly half lies in the top ten. What was sequenced was cultured CD8+ T cells derived from PBMCs. V gene TRBV11-2 combines with J gene TRBJ1-1, with D tentatively TRBD1 (5 bases). The clonotype was recovered from a male donor with HIV. This CDR3 is CASSLVKGHTEAFF. The CDR3 nucleotides are TGTGCCAGCAGCTTAGTGAAGGGGCACACTGAAGCTTTCTTT.